The next 9 T cell receptor beta chains were all read from a single sample in a study of blood T cell repertoires in COVID-19. Sequencing was performed with immunoSEQ multiplex PCR; in TCRdb, only in-frame clones are kept and a portion is missing. Altogether 250,000 to 400,000 clones are present, around 89% being singletons, with the ten largest covering about 1.5%. The sample comprised peripheral blood. The receptors stem from a woman in her twenties or thirties with COVID-19, enrolled during active disease.

The chain combines TRBV7-9 with TRBJ1-5; 10 bases map to TRBD1. J was trimmed by 7 bases and V by 5 bases; bases with no gene match: 5. The CDR3 consists of 14 residues. Germline values: CDR1 SEHNR, CDR2 FQNEAQ (reference sequence). DNA for the CDR3: TGTGCCAGCAGCACCGGGACAGGGGTCCAGCCCCAGCATTTT. Translation gives CASSTGTGVQPQHF.

J is TRBJ2-1 and V is TRBV7-2, with 7 bases aligning to TRBD2. The CDR3 runs 15 residues. V trimming: 5 bases; J trimming: 8 bases; junction bases outside the gene matches: 12. Germline CDR1 is SGHTA and CDR2 is FQGNSA. As DNA, the CDR3 is TGTGCCAGCAGCCCACTTCTGGGACTAAGGGATGAGCAGTTCTTC. This gives the protein CASSPLLGLRDEQFF.

This sequence joins TRBV5-1 and TRBJ1-1, with TRBD1 matching 7 bases. This CDR3 has 15 amino acids. The germline CDR1 and CDR2 sequences are SGHRS and YFSETQ. With 2 bases clipped from V and 1 base from J, the junction kept 5 bases outside the gene matches. DNA for the CDR3: TGCGCCAGCAGCTTCTCGACAGGGCCGAACACTGAAGCTTTCTTT. Translated: CASSFSTGPNTEAFF.

The rearrangement links TRBV2 to TRBJ1-1, with D perhaps matching TRBD1 (6 bases). Trimming removed 4 bases at V and 1 base at J, with 16 bases between. Germline V gene data show CDR1 as SNHLY and CDR2 as FYNNEI. This CDR3 is 16 amino acids long. The CDR3 DNA reads as TGTGCCAGCAGTGGCTGGGGGCCGGGGCAGAACACTGAAGCTTTCTTT. Its translation is CASSGWGPGQNTEAFF.

This chain links TRBV19 with TRBJ2-1; 7 bases line up with TRBD2. Germline-derived CDR1 and CDR2 are LNHDA and SQIVND (reference sequence). This CDR3 is built from 13 residues. Trimming at V came to 9 bases and at J to 1 base, leaving 3 bases not matched to a gene. The CDR3, as DNA: TGTGCCAGCGGGGGGACGTCCTACAATGAGCAGTTCTTC. Protein: CASGGTSYNEQFF.

The chain employs TRBV5-1 and TRBJ1-2; TRBD1 aligns across 8 bases. Germline V gives CDR1 SGHRS, CDR2 YFSETQ. CDR3 length: 13 amino acids. Unmatched junction bases numbered 6, after V lost 7 bases and J lost 4 bases. For the CDR3, the DNA is TGCGCCAGCTCCCCAGGGGGCCGCTATGGCTACACCTTC. Translation: CASSPGGRYGYTF.

J is TRBJ2-7 and V is TRBV5-1, with 9 bases fitting TRBD2. CDR1 is SGHRS and CDR2 is YFSETQ in the germline V gene. CDR3 length: 15 residues. The V gene end was trimmed by 4 bases and the J gene end by 2 bases; junction bases not matched to a gene: 7. The CDR3 nucleotides read TGCGCCAGCAGCGAAGCGGGGGGCATGACCTACGAGCAGTACTTC. This encodes CASSEAGGMTYEQYF.

This rearrangement joins TRBV27 to TRBJ2-3; 9 bases fit TRBD1. Losses at the gene ends were 8 bases for V and 8 bases for J; bases not matched to a gene: 23. CDR1 MNHEY and CDR2 SMNVEV come from the germline V gene (reference sequence). The CDR3 covers 18 residues. Here the CDR3 reads CASLLTGQGPTGKFTQYF. The CDR3 nucleotides are TGTGCCAGCCTATTGACTGGACAGGGGCCCACGGGAAAGTTTACGCAGTATTTT.

This chain connects TRBV7-9 to TRBJ2-1; 10 bases fit TRBD1. The CDR3 sequence is 15 residues long. Germline CDR1 reads SEHNR; CDR2 reads FQNEAQ (reference sequence). Unmatched junction bases numbered 8, after V lost 5 bases and J lost 7 bases. DNA for the CDR3: TGTGCCAGCAGCCCCACGACAGGGGGCATGAATGAGCAGTTCTTC. Protein sequence: CASSPTTGGMNEQFF.